Following are 13 T cell receptor beta chains from one sample sequenced in a study of cytomegalovirus exposure and HLA in healthy donors. The PCR employed 60 Vbeta primers together with 13 Jbeta primers. TCRdb keeps only in-frame clones here, not all; method: immunoSEQ multiplex PCR. The sample lists 120,000 or so clones, roughly 80% occurring once. Input material: PBMCs. Every receptor here comes from a man aged 30 to 45 in good health and CMV-seronegative.

V usage is TRBV29-1 and J usage is TRBJ1-1; TRBD1 matches 9 bases. Looked up from germline, CDR1 is SQVTM and CDR2 is ANQGSEA. With 0 bases clipped from V and 5 bases from J, the junction kept 7 bases outside the gene matches. CDR3 length: 15 residues. The CDR3 reads CSVEDWGQGVTEAFF. For the CDR3, the DNA is TGCAGCGTTGAAGACTGGGGACAGGGTGTAACTGAAGCTTTCTTT. The full variable domain, in which reference TRBV29-1 and TRBJ1-1 provide the parts outside the CDR3, is SAVISQKPSRDICQRGTSLTIQCQVDSQVTMMFWYRQQPGQSLTLIATANQGSEATYESGFVIDKFPISRPNLTFSTLTVSNMSPEDSSIYLCSVEDWGQGVTEAFFGQGTRLTVV.

The chain is built from TRBV10-3 and TRBJ2-7; 7 bases map to TRBD1. CDR3 size: 13 residues. With V trimmed by 8 bases and J by 2 bases, 6 bases remained unmatched. The germline CDR1 and CDR2 sequences are ENHRY and SYGVKD. CDR3 sequence reads: CAIGRQGPYEQYF. The CDR3 DNA is TGTGCCATCGGGCGACAGGGACCCTACGAGCAGTACTTC.

The chain employs TRBV14 and TRBJ2-7; 7 bases line up with TRBD2. CDR3 length: 14 amino acids. CDR1 and CDR2 (germline): SGHDN, FVKESK. With V trimmed by 1 base and J by 2 bases, 2 bases remained unmatched. CDR3 coding DNA: TGTGCCAGCAGCCAAGGCGGGGGTACCTACGAGCAGTACTTC. Translating gives CASSQGGGTYEQYF.

This clone was seen once. This chain joins TRBV6-5 and TRBJ2-7; 7 positions agree with TRBD1. J lost 0 bases, V lost 10 bases, and 3 bases had no gene match. Germline CDR1 and CDR2: MNHEY and SVGAGI. This CDR3 contains 12 residues. CDR3 residues: CATRTGSYEQYF. CDR3 nucleotide sequence: TGTGCCACCCGGACAGGCTCCTACGAGCAGTACTTC.

This clone turned up a few times. The chain recombines TRBV5-1 with TRBJ1-1; D gene unclear. Deletions cut 3 bases from V and 0 bases from J, with 6 bases between. The CDR3 is made up of 13 amino acids. The germline gives CDR1 SGHRS, CDR2 YFSETQ. The CDR3 bases are TGCGCCAGCAGCTCCAGAATGAACACTGAAGCTTTCTTT. Encoded protein: CASSSRMNTEAFF.

The rearrangement links TRBV11-1 to TRBJ2-7; D is possibly TRBD1 (5 bases). The CDR3 extends over 16 amino acids. V dropped 5 bases and J dropped 1 base, with 18 bases sitting between them. Germline CDR1 SGHAT, CDR2 FQDESV (reference sequence). The CDR3 reads CASSAPGFPLSYEQYF. The CDR3 region has the DNA TGTGCCAGCAGCGCTCCAGGGTTCCCCCTGTCCTACGAGCAGTACTTC.

This CDR3 reads CASSQRGGTGELFF. The CDR3 nucleotides read TGTGCCAGCAGCCAAAGGGGGGGCACCGGGGAGCTGTTTTTT. The chain has TRBV4-2 and TRBJ2-2, with a possible D match to TRBD2 (7 bases). Germline CDR1 reads LGHNA; CDR2 reads YNFKEQ. The CDR3 has 14 amino acids. V was trimmed by 2 bases and J by 4 bases, leaving 8 bases between them.

V usage is TRBV6-1 and J usage is TRBJ1-2, with D possibly matching TRBD1 (6 bases). V lost 2 bases to trimming and J lost 8 bases, with 18 bases between them. This CDR3 region has 15 residues. The germline gives CDR1 MNHNS, CDR2 SASEGT. The DNA of the CDR3 is TGTGCCAGCAGTGAAACCGCCACAGGGTTCCGCGGCTACACCTTC. Protein: CASSETATGFRGYTF.

This sequence joins TRBV27 and TRBJ1-2; 7 positions match TRBD1. There are 13 residues in the CDR3. Trimming at V came to 5 bases and at J to 6 bases, leaving 6 bases not matched to a gene. Germline lookup yields CDR1 MNHEY and CDR2 SMNVEV (reference sequence). The CDR3 protein is CASSLQGSDGYTF. CDR3 DNA: TGTGCCAGCAGTCTACAGGGGTCGGATGGCTACACCTTC.

The rearrangement links TRBV10-1 to TRBJ2-7; 14 bases map to TRBD2. V lost 5 bases, J lost 1 base, and 13 bases stayed unmatched. Germline V gene data show CDR1 as WNHNN and CDR2 as SYGVQD (reference sequence). The CDR3 is 19 amino acids. The CDR3: CASSPDPGLAGESSYEQYF. The CDR3, as DNA: TGCGCCAGCAGTCCCGATCCGGGACTAGCGGGAGAATCGTCCTACGAGCAGTACTTC.

Comment on this clone: Within the sample, other DNA sequences also encode this same CDR3. The rearrangement joins TRBV18 to TRBJ1-1; TRBD1 matches at 7 bases. Per the germline V gene, CDR1 is KGHSH and CDR2 is LQKENI. V lost 3 bases and J lost 2; bases outside the gene matches: 3. The CDR3 is 14 amino acids. Here the CDR3 DNA reads TGTGCCAGCTCACCCGGGACAGCCAACACTGAAGCTTTCTTT. This sequence encodes CASSPGTANTEAFF.

This clone was seen a handful of times. The chain has TRBV5-1 and TRBJ1-2; the D gene is possibly TRBD1 (6 bases). V was clipped by 0 bases and J by 4 bases, with 13 bases between them. Germline V gene lookup returns CDR1 SGHRS and CDR2 YFSETQ. The CDR3 loop spans 15 amino acids. CDR3 in amino acids: CASSLEMGAVYGYTF. Here the CDR3 DNA reads TGCGCCAGCAGCTTGGAAATGGGGGCAGTCTATGGCTACACCTTC.

This clone was detected once. This sequence joins TRBV30 and TRBJ2-1; no clear D gene. Trimming cost V 2 bases and J 0 bases, with 11 bases left between them. The CDR3 length is 15 residues. Germline CDR1 reads GTSNPN; CDR2 reads SVGIG (reference sequence). CDR3 loop: CAWSPGLSSYNEQFF. Here the CDR3 DNA reads TGTGCCTGGAGTCCAGGTTTAAGCTCCTACAATGAGCAGTTCTTC.